These 19 T cell receptor beta chains were sequenced from one sample in a study of CD8 T cells in ankylosing spondylitis. TCRdb independently ran MiXCR on the 5' RACE reads; one entry per CDR3 protein. In the table there are about 310,000 distinct CDR3 sequences, about a fifth of which are singletons. The sequenced sample was blood, either unsorted or a sorted T cell fraction (not recorded which). The source of these receptors is a female donor with ankylosing spondylitis or in good health (not recorded which).

DNA of the CDR3: TGCGCCAGCAGACTAATGACGGCTACCGGGGAGCTGTTTTTT. The encoded protein is CASRLMTATGELFF. The chain uses TRBV5-1 and TRBJ2-2; D unresolved. Germline values: CDR1 SGHRS, CDR2 YFSETQ. Trimming took off 5 bases at V and 5 bases at J, with 13 bases between the two ends. This CDR3 spans 14 amino acids.

The chain has TRBV5-1 and TRBJ2-2; TRBD2 aligns across 11 bases. Germline V gene lookup returns CDR1 SGHRS and CDR2 YFSETQ. CDR3 length: 17 amino acids. J gave up 5 bases and V 1 base, and 7 bases lay outside the gene matches. In DNA, the CDR3 is TGCGCCAGCAGCTTGAAACTAGCGGGAGACATAACCGGGGAGCTGTTTTTT. It encodes CASSLKLAGDITGELFF.

This chain links TRBV7-9 with TRBJ2-1, with D possibly being TRBD1 or TRBD2 (6 bases each). V shed 8 bases and J shed 1 base, with 18 bases lying between them. Germline CDR1 SEHNR, CDR2 FQNEAQ (reference sequence). The CDR3 runs to 16 residues. DNA for the CDR3: TGTGCCAGCGCCTCCTCGGGGGCGCGATCCTACAATGAGCAGTTCTTC. Translating gives CASASSGARSYNEQFF.

This clonotype turned up a few times. The chain combines TRBV10-3 with TRBJ2-1, with a tentative D call TRBD2 (6 bases). Per the germline V gene, CDR1 is ENHRY and CDR2 is SYGVKD. V lost 0 bases and J 7 bases, leaving 10 bases between the germline ends. This CDR3 has 14 residues. CDR3 residues: CAISESVAGNEQFF. In DNA form, the CDR3 reads TGTGCCATCAGTGAGTCGGTGGCGGGGAATGAGCAGTTCTTC.

This clonotype was observed a few times. The chain couples TRBV21-1 to TRBJ2-7; TRBD2 is taken as the D call from the table, unchecked against the DNA. TRBV21-1 is a pseudogene segment. The CDR3 covers 14 residues. The CDR3 spells CASSKVRTFYEQYF. The CDR3, as DNA: TGTGCCAGCAGCAAGGTTCGGACTTTCTACGAGCAGTACTTC.

This clonotype was counted only a few times. The chain combines TRBV12-3 or TRBV12-4 with TRBJ1-1, with no clear D. The CDR3 spans 15 residues. The germline V and J ends were trimmed by 7 bases and 6 bases, with 21 bases remaining between them. The CDR3 protein is CASTPPKNMGAEAFF. In DNA form, the CDR3 reads TGTGCCAGCACCCCGCCAAAAAACATGGGTGCTGAAGCTTTCTTT.

V usage is TRBV20-1 and J usage is TRBJ2-1; TRBD2 matches 7 bases. The CDR3 is made up of 15 amino acids. Germline V gene sequence: CDR1 DFQATT, CDR2 SNEGSKA (reference sequence). The junction had 11 bases not matched to a gene; V was cut back by 3 bases and J by 6 bases. The CDR3 bases are TGCAGTGCTAGTGCGGGAGAACGGGCTGGCAATGAGCAGTTCTTC. Protein product: CSASAGERAGNEQFF.

In this sample, this clonotype turned up a few times. The chain is built from TRBV11-2 and TRBJ2-1; 8 nucleotides agree with TRBD2. Trimming cost V 0 bases and J 4 bases; bases outside gene matches: 8. CDR1 SGHAT and CDR2 FQNNGV come from the germline V gene. The CDR3 runs to 17 residues. DNA for the CDR3: TGTGCCAGCAGCTTAGATCGGGCTAGCGGGCAATACAATGAGCAGTTCTTC. Residues: CASSLDRASGQYNEQFF.

The chain carries TRBV12-3 or TRBV12-4 and TRBJ2-1; TRBD1 matches at 8 bases. This CDR3 comprises 15 residues. Unmatched junction bases numbered 14, after V lost 7 bases and J lost 9 bases. The CDR3 spells CASTSGGYRTGEQFF. In nucleotides, the CDR3 is TGTGCCAGCACCTCAGGGGGCTATCGGACGGGTGAGCAGTTCTTC.

In its sample, this clonotype was seen a few times. The chain employs TRBV7-2 and TRBJ2-3, with D possibly TRBD1 on 5 matching bases. V dropped 5 bases and J dropped 6 bases, with 9 bases sitting between them. The germline gives CDR1 SGHTA, CDR2 FQGNSA. The CDR3 runs 12 residues. DNA of the CDR3: TGTGCCAGCAGCGTCCACAGGGATACGCAGTATTTT. It codes for CASSVHRDTQYF.

The V call is TRBV6-1, the J call TRBJ2-5, with TRBD2 matching 16 bases. CDR1 and CDR2 from the germline V gene are MNHNS and SASEGT. V dropped 2 bases and J dropped 5; count of bases not matched to a gene: 14. This CDR3 has 20 residues. CDR3 DNA: TGTGCCAGCAGTGAACTCTTTCCGGGACTAGCGGGAGGGCCGCGTGAGACCCAGTACTTC. Protein: CASSELFPGLAGGPRETQYF.

As regards this clonotype: This could be a read error, since a much larger clone is one nucleotide away. This sequence joins TRBV29-1 and TRBJ1-1; D ambiguous. Germline lookup yields CDR1 SQVTM and CDR2 ANQGSEA. CDR3 size: 13 residues. Trimming took 4 bases from V and 6 from J, leaving 15 bases between them. The CDR3 sequence is CSVVDETSSEAFF. The CDR3 DNA follows: TGCAGCGTTGTCGACGAAACATCTTCTGAAGCTTTCTTT.

This clonotype has only a few counts. The chain couples TRBV25-1 to TRBJ1-3, with D uncertain. Trimming took 7 bases from V and 6 from J, leaving 10 bases between them. The CDR3 runs to 12 residues. Germline V gives CDR1 MGHDK, CDR2 SYGVNS. CDR3 residues: CASIGRENTIYF. The CDR3 DNA reads as TGTGCCAGCATAGGCCGGGAAAACACCATATATTTT.

The V gene is TRBV24-1, the J gene TRBJ2-1; 8 bases are a match to TRBD2. Germline V gene sequence: CDR1 KGHDR, CDR2 SFDVKD. Germline trimming cut 1 base from V and 6 bases from J; bases unmatched to any gene: 4. This CDR3 has 15 residues. The CDR3 protein is CATSDFSGRPNEQFF. CDR3 DNA sequence: TGTGCCACCAGTGATTTCAGCGGGAGACCCAATGAGCAGTTCTTC.

The chain combines TRBV6-2 or TRBV6-3 with TRBJ2-1, with D possibly being TRBD2 (5 bases). Germline V CDR1 and CDR2: MNHEY, SVGEGT. The CDR3 spans 11 residues. The germline V and J ends were trimmed by 7 bases and 9 bases, with 10 bases remaining between them. The CDR3 is CASTSSGEQFF. As DNA, the CDR3 is TGTGCCAGCACCTCAAGCGGTGAGCAGTTCTTC.

This chain links TRBV28 with TRBJ2-3, with TRBD2 matching over 9 bases. V trimming: 2 bases; J trimming: 0 bases; junction bases outside the gene matches: 6. The CDR3 is 17 residues long. The germline V gene encodes CDR1 MDHEN and CDR2 SYDVKM. The CDR3 region is CASSLALAGISTDTQYF. In DNA form, the CDR3 reads TGTGCCAGCAGTTTAGCCCTAGCGGGAATTAGCACAGATACGCAGTATTTT.

The chain employs TRBV29-1 and TRBJ2-1, with 8 bases matching TRBD1. Per the germline V gene, CDR1 is SQVTM and CDR2 is ANQGSEA. This CDR3 contains 14 residues. With V trimmed by 2 bases and J by 4 bases, 4 bases remained unmatched. CDR3 sequence reads: CSVELGQVYNEQFF. CDR3 coding DNA: TGCAGCGTTGAACTGGGACAGGTGTACAATGAGCAGTTCTTC.

The chain couples TRBV6-1 to TRBJ2-2; 10 bases line up with TRBD1. The J segment lost 6 bases and the V segment lost 8 bases, leaving 9 bases of the junction unmatched. CDR3 length: 15 amino acids. Germline loops: CDR1 MNHNS, CDR2 SASEGT. DNA of the CDR3: TGTGCCAGCGTACCGGGACAGGGGCGCGCCGGGGAGCTGTTTTTT. Its protein is CASVPGQGRAGELFF.

This chain joins TRBV20-1 and TRBJ2-1; D is unresolved. CDR3 length equals 11 residues. Trimming took 5 bases from V and 4 from J, leaving 6 bases between them. Germline CDR1 DFQATT, CDR2 SNEGSKA (reference sequence). The CDR3 bases are TGCAGTGCTGGCAAGTACAATGAGCAGTTCTTC. Translating it yields CSAGKYNEQFF.